These 15 T cell receptor beta chains share one sample of origin, sequenced in a study of cytomegalovirus exposure and HLA in healthy donors. PCR involved 60 Vbeta and 13 Jbeta primers. Clones were read by immunoSEQ multiplex PCR, and TCRdb kept only the in-frame ones, dropping some. The data contain about 94,000 clones, under 80% of them singletons. The material sequenced was PBMCs. These receptors came from a man aged 40-55 years in good health and CMV-seropositive.

This chain's CDR3 is CASSLGGSFAGNTIYF. The CDR3 nucleotides are TGTGCCAGCAGCTTGGGGGGCAGTTTTGCTGGAAACACCATATATTTT. The chain employs TRBV5-4 and TRBJ1-3; TRBD1 is a possible D gene (5 bases). Germline values: CDR1 SGHNT, CDR2 YYREEE (reference sequence). The length of the CDR3 is 16 residues. V dropped 0 bases and J dropped 2 bases, with 12 bases sitting between them.

This clone turned up a few times. The CDR3 sequence: CAIGTGGETQYF. The CDR3 coding sequence is TGTGCCATCGGGACAGGGGGAGAGACCCAGTACTTC. This chain uses TRBV10-3 with TRBJ2-5; 11 bases align to TRBD1. The CDR3 totals 12 residues. Trimming took 8 bases from V and 4 from J; bases not matched to a gene: 0. The germline CDR1 and CDR2 sequences are ENHRY and SYGVKD.

This clone showed up just a few times. The chain links TRBV5-8 to TRBJ2-3; tentative D call: TRBD1 (6 bases). Germline CDR1 SGHTS, CDR2 YDEGEE. The CDR3 runs 15 residues. With 3 bases removed from V and 4 bases from J, the gap between germline ends came to 15 bases. The CDR3 reads CASSSDPSGADTQYF. As DNA, the CDR3 is TGTGCCAGCAGCTCGGACCCCTCAGGGGCAGATACGCAGTATTTT.

The chain recombines TRBV6-1 with TRBJ2-7, with D possibly being TRBD1 (5 bases). Per germline, CDR1 MNHNS and CDR2 SASEGT. V shed 2 bases and J shed 1 base, with 12 bases lying between them. The CDR3 runs 15 residues. CDR3 coding DNA: TGTGCCAGCAGTGAATATAGCAGGGATTCCTACGAGCAGTACTTC. Protein: CASSEYSRDSYEQYF.

The chain recombines TRBV29-1 with TRBJ2-7; 8 bases agree with TRBD2. Trimming cost V 7 bases and J 1 base; bases outside gene matches: 9. The germline CDR1 and CDR2 sequences are SQVTM and ANQGSEA. The CDR3 loop spans 14 amino acids. The CDR3 loop is CSAYLSGGSYEQYF. DNA for the CDR3: TGCAGCGCCTATTTATCGGGGGGGTCCTACGAGCAGTACTTC.

Only a few counts were recorded for this clone. The chain has TRBV9 and TRBJ1-1, with D tentatively TRBD1 (6 bases). The V end was cut by 4 bases, the J end by 8 bases, with 15 bases between. The CDR3 is 13 amino acids. Germline V lookup: CDR1 SGDLS, CDR2 YYNGEE. The CDR3 is CASSLAGEGEAFF. Written as DNA, the CDR3 is TGTGCCAGCAGCTTAGCAGGGGAGGGGGAAGCTTTCTTT.

In its sample, this clone was seen a few times. The rearrangement joins TRBV5-6 to TRBJ2-3, with a tentative D call TRBD2 (5 bases). Per the germline V gene, CDR1 is SGHDT and CDR2 is YYEEEE. CDR3 length: 16 amino acids. V was cut by 3 bases and J by 2 bases, with 16 bases left in between. The CDR3 sequence is CASSCRDTKITDTQYF. In DNA, the CDR3 is TGTGCCAGCAGCTGCCGGGATACTAAAATCACAGATACGCAGTATTTT.

This clone was observed a handful of times. V usage is TRBV28 and J usage is TRBJ2-1, with D possibly TRBD2 on 6 matching bases. This CDR3 has 12 amino acids. The V gene lost 3 bases and the J gene lost 11 bases, with 11 bases spanning the gap. CDR1 MDHEN and CDR2 SYDVKM come from the germline V gene. The CDR3 region has the DNA TGTGCCAGCAGTTTTGGGGGGACCAAGCAGTTCTTC. It encodes CASSFGGTKQFF.

A single count supports this clone. The chain combines TRBV28 with TRBJ2-1; 7 bases are shared with TRBD2. Germline lookup yields CDR1 MDHEN and CDR2 SYDVKM. This CDR3 has 12 amino acids. J lost 12 bases, V lost 6 bases, and 8 bases had no gene match. CDR3 sequence (DNA): TGTGCCAGCAGCCTACCGCGGGAGCGGCAGTTCTTC. Protein sequence: CASSLPRERQFF.

This clone has just a few counts. This chain joins TRBV4-2 and TRBJ2-5, with D perhaps matching TRBD2 (7 bases). The J call is in doubt because the DNA end fits TRBJ2-7 better. Per the germline V gene, CDR1 is LGHNA and CDR2 is YNFKEQ. There are 18 residues in the CDR3. CDR3 in amino acids: CASSQDLVRGGGYYEQYF. In DNA form, the CDR3 reads TGTGCCAGCAGCCAAGATCTAGTACGAGGGGGGGGATACTACGAGCAGTACTTC.

This clone was counted a few times. J is TRBJ2-7 and V is TRBV4-3, with D hard to call. Looked up from germline, CDR1 is LGHNA and CDR2 is YSLEER. CDR3 length: 13 amino acids. The V gene lost 0 bases and the J gene lost 1 base, with 4 bases spanning the gap. CDR3 amino acids: CASSQEASYEQYF. In DNA form, the CDR3 reads TGCGCCAGCAGCCAAGAGGCTTCCTACGAGCAGTACTTC.

This clone was recorded once. CDR3 sequence (DNA): TGTGCCAGCGGCCCCCGAACAGGAACGCAGTATTTT. The encoded protein is CASGPRTGTQYF. The V call is TRBV7-8, the J call TRBJ2-3, with a possible D match to TRBD1 (5 bases). Trimming left V 8 bases short and J 9 bases short, with 15 bases between. This CDR3 has 12 amino acids. The germline V gene encodes CDR1 SGHVS and CDR2 FQNEAQ.

The rearrangement links TRBV2 to TRBJ1-4, with 9 nucleotides matching TRBD1. Germline V CDR1 and CDR2: SNHLY, FYNNEI. V lost 6 bases, J lost 8 bases, and 7 bases stayed unmatched. This CDR3 contains 14 residues. This chain's CDR3 is CASSRTGVDEKLFF. The CDR3 DNA sequence: TGTGCCAGCAGCCGGACAGGGGTAGACGAAAAACTGTTTTTT.

V is TRBV28 and J is TRBJ2-5, with 9 positions matching TRBD1. The germline CDR1 and CDR2 sequences are MDHEN and SYDVKM. With 4 bases clipped from V and 5 bases from J, the junction kept 8 bases outside the gene matches. CDR3 size: 15 residues. CDR3 sequence (DNA): TGTGCCAGCAGTTCTGGACAGGGGTCACGGGAGACCCAGTACTTC. It is translated as CASSSGQGSRETQYF.

This chain connects TRBV4-3 to TRBJ2-5; D gene uncertain. The better agreement between TRBJ2-7 and the DNA end casts doubt on the J call. The CDR3 spans 15 residues. The germline V gene encodes CDR1 LGHNA and CDR2 YSLEER. CDR3 amino acids: CASSQGFDSSYEQYF. The CDR3 DNA reads as TGCGCCAGCAGCCAAGGATTTGATAGCTCCTACGAGCAGTACTTC.